Listed here are 8 T cell receptor beta chains from one sample, sequenced in a study of shared T cell receptors in the human thymus. TCRdb keeps only in-frame clones here, not all; method: immunoSEQ multiplex PCR. The data show approximately 490,000 clones, about 84% seen once. The data also belong to a second study, concerning human thymus T cells.

The specimen was thymocytes. These TCRs come from a boy under two years old with a congenital heart defect.

The chain has TRBV6-6 and TRBJ2-7; 9 bases are a match to TRBD1. After removal of 6 bases from V and 5 bases from J, the junction contained 14 bases not matched to a gene. CDR1 MNHNY and CDR2 SVGAGI come from the germline V gene (reference sequence). The CDR3 covers 16 residues. Written as DNA, the CDR3 is TGTGCCAGCAGCCTATATTCGGACAGGGGCGTCCACGAGCAGTACTTC. Residues: CASSLYSDRGVHEQYF.

This clone was observed a few times. The chain employs TRBV27 and TRBJ2-1, with D perhaps TRBD2 (5 bases). Germline V gene sequence: CDR1 MNHEY, CDR2 SMNVEV (reference sequence). With 5 bases removed from V and 3 bases from J, the gap between germline ends came to 17 bases. This CDR3 has 16 residues. As DNA, the CDR3 is TGTGCCAGCAGTCCCCGCGAGGGTAGCTACTACAATGAGCAGTTCTTC. Protein sequence: CASSPREGSYYNEQFF.

This chain links TRBV11-2 with TRBJ2-2, with 10 bases fitting TRBD1. The V and J ends lost 5 bases and 2 bases, in that order; junction bases with no gene match: 11. Germline V lookup: CDR1 SGHAT, CDR2 FQNNGV. The CDR3 length is 18 residues. The CDR3 here is CASSVRKGTGDNTGELFF. The CDR3 nucleotides are TGTGCCAGCAGCGTAAGAAAGGGGACAGGGGATAACACCGGGGAGCTGTTTTTT.

The chain is built from TRBV15 and TRBJ2-7, with D possibly being TRBD1 (6 bases). CDR3 length equals 15 residues. V shed 0 bases and J shed 2 bases, with 11 bases lying between them. Germline assignment: CDR1 LNHNV and CDR2 YYDKDF (reference sequence). CDR3 in amino acids: CATSREAEGAYEQYF. CDR3 in DNA: TGTGCCACCAGCAGAGAAGCAGAGGGGGCCTACGAGCAGTACTTC.

V and J are TRBV9 and TRBJ2-3; the match to TRBD2 covers 15 bases. The germline gives CDR1 SGDLS, CDR2 YYNGEE. The CDR3 contains 18 residues. Trimming cost V 4 bases and J 2 bases; bases outside gene matches: 8. Here the CDR3 reads CASSFPGLAGGLTDTQYF. The CDR3 region has the DNA TGTGCCAGCAGCTTCCCGGGACTAGCGGGAGGTCTCACAGATACGCAGTATTTT.

J is TRBJ1-1 and V is TRBV4-3; TRBD1 matches at 9 bases. Per the germline V gene, CDR1 is LGHNA and CDR2 is YSLEER. The V and J ends lost 0 bases and 3 bases, in that order; junction bases with no gene match: 20. The CDR3 extends over 21 amino acids. The CDR3 DNA reads as TGCGCCAGCAGCCAAGACCCCCTAGACACAGGGGGCTCAAGAAGGGACACTGAAGCTTTCTTT. Protein product: CASSQDPLDTGGSRRDTEAFF.

This clone has more than one count but fewer than ten. The chain carries TRBV12-5 and TRBJ1-2, with a tentative D call TRBD1 (6 bases). The CDR3 covers 14 residues. Germline-derived CDR1 and CDR2 are LGHNT and FRNRAP. Deletions cut 6 bases from V and 2 bases from J, with 13 bases between. DNA of the CDR3: TGTGCTAGTGGCCCCCGGGGGGGCAACTATGGCTACACCTTC. The encoded protein is CASGPRGGNYGYTF.

J is TRBJ2-7 and V is TRBV6-1; D gene unclear. The germline V gene has CDR1 MNHNS and CDR2 SASEGT. V was cut by 2 bases and J by 0 bases, with 11 bases left in between. This CDR3 has 15 residues. As DNA, the CDR3 is TGTGCCAGCAGTGAATTGGTGGCTAGCTCCTACGAGCAGTACTTC. Translation: CASSELVASSYEQYF.